This TCR beta chain was sequenced during a study of blood T cell repertoires in COVID-19 (TCRdb year 2020). At the level of the whole study: Collaborator samples came from the United States, Italy and Spain and covered acute and convalescent phases of COVID-19. The prospective study material was composed of cDNA or gDNA derived from T cells, B-cell-depleted T cells, or PBMCs. Deeply sampled blood TCRbeta repertoires from subjects exposed to, actively infected with, or recovered from COVID-19 were included in the dataset. A freely available public database, intended as a resource for researchers studying the immune response to SARS-CoV-2, is where the repertoires were released. The samples were drawn from the first 160 participants of the ongoing ImmuneRACE study and from 1,254 subjects provided by 6 global collaborators. Nearly every sample came with metadata listing a de-identified subject ID, COVID-19 status, age in years and sex. Where HLA class I and class II types were available, the types were taken from metadata supplied by the sample provider, not from assay-based typing. Overall study results and their limits: The quantity of clinical and demographic metadata differed by source and by participant and was supplied without curation.

Participants in the prospective study were aged 18 to 89 years, lived in 20 to 30 United States geographic areas, and enrolled through a virtual design. To assign participants to cohorts, the prospective study relied on clinical history that participants themselves reported in a screening survey and a study questionnaire. Each participant in the prospective study had whole blood, serum and a nasopharyngeal or oropharyngeal swab collected by mobile phlebotomists. Participants in the prospective study had the option to provide additional blood draws and questionnaires over an approximately 2-month period. Prospective study blood samples were shipped either frozen or at room temperature before DNA extraction. TCRbeta CDR3 regions were amplified from genomic DNA by means of the immunoSEQ Assay, a bias-controlled multiplex PCR. On the study's bioinformatics: Within the assay, amplification of reference gene primers was used to estimate how many nucleated cells each sample contained. Sequence reads were collapsed and filtered to measure the absolute abundance of every unique TCRbeta CDR3 rearrangement. For each sample, productive Simpson clonality was calculated by taking the square root of Simpson's diversity index across productive rearrangements. Drawn from immuneACCESS, this table holds only the in-frame rearrangements with V and J called that TCRdb kept. Clones are partly lost; checked studies trace under half to an unresolved V gene and leave the rest unexplained. For V, J and clone size, that table is used; D and trimming come from the DNA. The sample table shows a few hundred thousand clones, and about 86% are seen once. The ten largest clones capture 3.8% of the sample.

The V end gives up 2 bases and the J end 10 bases, leaving 17 bases in the junction not matched to a gene. From the cysteine up to the phenylalanine, the CDR3 has a length of 16 residues. Of all the DNA, just the CDR3 is kept, 48 bases in frame from base 1. For CDR1 and CDR2, the germline V gene (reference sequence) lists SGHKS and YYEKEE. About this clone: Which antigen it targets is not known. No base quality information exists; no much larger clone differs at one position.

Sequencing input: PBMCs or T cells enriched from blood (not recorded which). The V and J segments used are TRBV5-5 and TRBJ1-2, and 7 junctional nucleotides match TRBD1. The receptor comes from a woman aged 40 to 55 with acute COVID-19. The CDR3 protein is CASSLQGSLDPNAYTF. The nucleotide sequence reads TGTGCCAGCAGCTTACAGGGGAGCCTAGATCCCAATGCCTACACCTTC.